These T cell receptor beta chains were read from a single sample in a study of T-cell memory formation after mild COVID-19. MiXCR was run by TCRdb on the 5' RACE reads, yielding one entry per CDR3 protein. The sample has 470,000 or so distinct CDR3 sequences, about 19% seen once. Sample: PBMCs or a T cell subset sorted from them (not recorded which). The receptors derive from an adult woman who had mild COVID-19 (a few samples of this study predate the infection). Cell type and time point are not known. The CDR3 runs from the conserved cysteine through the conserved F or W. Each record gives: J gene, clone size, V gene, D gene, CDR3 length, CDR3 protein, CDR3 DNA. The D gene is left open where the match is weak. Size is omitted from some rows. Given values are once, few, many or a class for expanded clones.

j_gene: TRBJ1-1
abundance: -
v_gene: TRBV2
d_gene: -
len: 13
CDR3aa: CASSVVGSRKAFF
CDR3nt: TGTGCCAGCAGTGTTGTAGGGAGCAGGAAAGCTTTCTTT

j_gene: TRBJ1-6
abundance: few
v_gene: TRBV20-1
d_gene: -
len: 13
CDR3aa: CSANRDLNSPLHF
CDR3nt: TGCAGTGCTAACCGGGACCTTAATTCACCCCTCCACTTT

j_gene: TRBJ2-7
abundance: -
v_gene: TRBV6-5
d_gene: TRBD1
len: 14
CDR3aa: CASSKRDRGYEQYF
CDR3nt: TGTGCCAGCAGTAAACGGGACAGGGGCTACGAGCAGTACTTC

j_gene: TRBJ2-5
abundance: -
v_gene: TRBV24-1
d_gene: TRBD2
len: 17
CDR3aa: CATSDPLGAGGEETQYF
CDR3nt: TGTGCCACCAGTGACCCCTTGGGTGCGGGGGGGGAAGAGACCCAGTACTTC

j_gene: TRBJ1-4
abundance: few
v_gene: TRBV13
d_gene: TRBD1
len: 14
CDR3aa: CASSDGQGDEKLFF
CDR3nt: TGTGCCAGCAGCGATGGACAGGGGGACGAAAAACTGTTTTTT

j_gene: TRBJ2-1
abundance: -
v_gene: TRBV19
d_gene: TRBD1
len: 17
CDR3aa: CASSVTGGVSSYNEQFF
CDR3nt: TGTGCCAGTAGTGTGACAGGGGGGGTCAGCTCCTACAATGAGCAGTTCTTC

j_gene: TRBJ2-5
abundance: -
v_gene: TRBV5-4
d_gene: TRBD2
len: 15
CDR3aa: CASSSGLAVQETQYF
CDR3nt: TGTGCCAGCAGCTCAGGACTAGCGGTTCAAGAGACCCAGTACTTC

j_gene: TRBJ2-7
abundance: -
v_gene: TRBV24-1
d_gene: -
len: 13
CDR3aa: CATSEQPGYEQYF
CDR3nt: TGTGCCACCAGTGAGCAACCGGGCTACGAGCAGTACTTC

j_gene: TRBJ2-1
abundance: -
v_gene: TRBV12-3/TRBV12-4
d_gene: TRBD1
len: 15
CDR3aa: CASHPHGTGDNEQFF
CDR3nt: TGTGCCAGTCATCCGCACGGGACAGGGGACAATGAGCAGTTCTTC

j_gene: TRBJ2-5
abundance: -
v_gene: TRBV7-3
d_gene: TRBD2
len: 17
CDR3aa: CASSLKGTTPSEETQYF
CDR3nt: TGTGCCAGCAGCTTAAAGGGGACTACACCGAGTGAAGAGACCCAGTACTTC

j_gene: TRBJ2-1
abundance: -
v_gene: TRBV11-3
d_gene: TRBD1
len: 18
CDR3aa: CASSLDQSGTGSYNEQFF
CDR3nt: TGTGCCAGCAGCTTAGATCAATCGGGGACAGGCTCCTACAATGAGCAGTTCTTC

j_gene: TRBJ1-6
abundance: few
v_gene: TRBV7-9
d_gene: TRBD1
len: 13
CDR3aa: CASSIRGGSPLHF
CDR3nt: TGTGCCAGCAGCATCAGGGGGGGTTCACCCCTCCACTTT

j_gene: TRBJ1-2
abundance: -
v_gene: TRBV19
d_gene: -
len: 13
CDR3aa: CASSIAANYGYTF
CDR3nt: TGTGCCAGTAGTATTGCGGCTAACTATGGCTACACCTTC

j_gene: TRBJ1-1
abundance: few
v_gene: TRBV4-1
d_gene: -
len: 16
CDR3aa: CASSGFVGSWNTEAFF
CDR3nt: TGCGCCAGCAGCGGGTTTGTCGGGTCATGGAACACTGAAGCTTTCTTT

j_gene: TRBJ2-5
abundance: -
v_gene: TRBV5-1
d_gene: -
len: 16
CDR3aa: CASSLADSFGGETQYF
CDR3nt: TGCGCCAGCAGCTTGGCCGACAGTTTTGGGGGGGAGACCCAGTACTTC

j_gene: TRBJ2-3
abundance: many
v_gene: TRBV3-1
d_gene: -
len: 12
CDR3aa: CASSQDGRGLYF
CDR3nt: TGTGCCAGCAGCCAAGACGGGCGGGGTCTGTATTTT

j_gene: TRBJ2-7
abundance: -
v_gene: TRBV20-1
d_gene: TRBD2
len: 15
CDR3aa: CSARDPTSGRDEQYF
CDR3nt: TGCAGTGCTAGAGACCCTACTAGCGGGAGGGACGAGCAGTACTTC

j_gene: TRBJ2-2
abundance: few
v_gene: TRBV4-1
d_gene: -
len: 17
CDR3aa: CASSQDISRSNTGELFF
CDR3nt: TGCGCCAGCAGCCAAGATATAAGCAGATCGAACACCGGGGAGCTGTTTTTT

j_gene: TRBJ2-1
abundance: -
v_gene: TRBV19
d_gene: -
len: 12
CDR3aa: CASGPGGGEQFF
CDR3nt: TGTGCCAGCGGACCCGGAGGTGGTGAGCAGTTCTTC

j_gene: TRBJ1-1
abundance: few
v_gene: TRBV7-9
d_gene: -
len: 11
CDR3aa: CASTSVVEAFF
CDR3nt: TGTGCCAGCACCTCCGTCGTTGAAGCTTTCTTT

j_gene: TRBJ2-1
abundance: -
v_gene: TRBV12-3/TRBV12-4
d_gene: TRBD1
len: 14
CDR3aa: CASSPDRVNHEQFF
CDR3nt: TGTGCCAGCAGTCCGGACAGGGTTAATCATGAGCAGTTCTTC

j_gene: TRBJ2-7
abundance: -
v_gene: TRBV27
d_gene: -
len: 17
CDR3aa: CASSSPPGHGAAYEQYF
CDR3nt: TGTGCCAGCAGTTCCCCCCCCGGACACGGGGCGGCGTACGAGCAGTACTTC

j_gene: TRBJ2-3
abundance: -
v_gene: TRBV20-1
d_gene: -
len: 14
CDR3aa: CSASREVAADTQYF
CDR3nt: TGCAGTGCTAGCCGTGAAGTGGCGGCAGATACGCAGTATTTT

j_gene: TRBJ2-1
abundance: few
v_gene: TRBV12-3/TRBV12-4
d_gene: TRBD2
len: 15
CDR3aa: CASSLLGGGRNEQFF
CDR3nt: TGTGCCAGCAGTTTATTGGGGGGAGGGAGGAATGAGCAGTTCTTC

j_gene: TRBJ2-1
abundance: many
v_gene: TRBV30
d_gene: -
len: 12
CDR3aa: CAWSVRDGPQFF
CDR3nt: TGTGCCTGGAGTGTACGGGACGGCCCTCAATTCTTC

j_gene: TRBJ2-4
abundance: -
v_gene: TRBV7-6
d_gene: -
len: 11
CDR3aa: CASSSGHIQYF
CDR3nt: TGTGCCAGCAGCTCTGGGCACATTCAGTACTTC

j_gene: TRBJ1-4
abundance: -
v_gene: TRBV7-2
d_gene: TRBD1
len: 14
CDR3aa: CASSRDSANEKLFF
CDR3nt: TGTGCCAGCAGCCGGGACAGTGCTAATGAAAAACTGTTTTTT

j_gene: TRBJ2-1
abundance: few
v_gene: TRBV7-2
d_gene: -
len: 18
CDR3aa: CASSLAGVLPPSYNEQFF
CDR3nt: TGTGCCAGCAGCTTAGCAGGTGTCCTCCCTCCTTCATACAATGAGCAGTTCTTC

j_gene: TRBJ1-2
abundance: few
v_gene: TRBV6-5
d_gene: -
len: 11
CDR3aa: CASSNRDGYTF
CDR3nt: TGTGCCAGCAGTAACAGGGATGGCTACACCTTC

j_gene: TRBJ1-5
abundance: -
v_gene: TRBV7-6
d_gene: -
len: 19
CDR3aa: CASSLDLGGSAGSNQPQHF
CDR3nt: TGTGCCAGCAGCTTGGACTTGGGAGGGTCGGCGGGGAGCAATCAGCCCCAGCATTTT

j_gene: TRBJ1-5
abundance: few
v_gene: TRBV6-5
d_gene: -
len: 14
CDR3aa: CASSGGPTNQPQHF
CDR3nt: TGTGCCAGCAGCGGGGGACCGACCAATCAGCCCCAGCATTTT

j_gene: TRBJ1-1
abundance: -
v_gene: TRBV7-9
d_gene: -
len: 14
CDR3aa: CASSLGEGNTEAFF
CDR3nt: TGTGCCAGCAGCTTAGGGGAGGGGAACACTGAAGCTTTCTTT